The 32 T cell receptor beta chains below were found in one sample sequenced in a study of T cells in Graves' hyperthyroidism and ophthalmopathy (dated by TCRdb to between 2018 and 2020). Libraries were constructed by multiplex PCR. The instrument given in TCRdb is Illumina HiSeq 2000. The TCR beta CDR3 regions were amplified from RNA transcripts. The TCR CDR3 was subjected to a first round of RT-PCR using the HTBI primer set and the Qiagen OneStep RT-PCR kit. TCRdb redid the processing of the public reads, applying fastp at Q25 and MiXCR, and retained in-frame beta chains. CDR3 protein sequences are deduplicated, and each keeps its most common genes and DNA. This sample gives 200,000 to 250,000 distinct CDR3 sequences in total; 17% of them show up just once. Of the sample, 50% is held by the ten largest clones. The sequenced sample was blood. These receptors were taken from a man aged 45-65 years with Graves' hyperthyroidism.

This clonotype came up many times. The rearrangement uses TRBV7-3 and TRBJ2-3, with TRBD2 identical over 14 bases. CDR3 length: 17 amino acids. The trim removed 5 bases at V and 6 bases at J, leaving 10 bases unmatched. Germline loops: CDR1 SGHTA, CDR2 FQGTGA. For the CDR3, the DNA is TGTGCCAGCAGCAAGCGTGGGACTAGCGGGAGTAGGGATACGCAGTATTTT. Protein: CASSKRGTSGSRDTQYF.

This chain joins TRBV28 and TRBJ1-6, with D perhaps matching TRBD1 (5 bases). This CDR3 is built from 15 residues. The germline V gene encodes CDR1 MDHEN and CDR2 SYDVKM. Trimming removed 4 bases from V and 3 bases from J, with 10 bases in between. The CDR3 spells CASSWADSYNSPLHF. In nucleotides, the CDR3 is TGTGCCAGCAGTTGGGCCGACAGCTATAATTCACCCCTCCACTTT.

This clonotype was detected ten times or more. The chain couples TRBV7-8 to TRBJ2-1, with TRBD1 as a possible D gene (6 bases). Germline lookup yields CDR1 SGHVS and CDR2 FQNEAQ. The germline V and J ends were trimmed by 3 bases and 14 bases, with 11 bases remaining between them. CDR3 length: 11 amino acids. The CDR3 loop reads CASSLGRGKFF. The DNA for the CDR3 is TGTGCCAGCAGCTTGGGCAGGGGAAAGTTCTTC.

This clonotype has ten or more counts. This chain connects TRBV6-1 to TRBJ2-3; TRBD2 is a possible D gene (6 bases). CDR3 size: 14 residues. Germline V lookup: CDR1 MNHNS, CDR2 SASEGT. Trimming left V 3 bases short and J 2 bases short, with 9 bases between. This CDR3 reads CASSEAGFTDTQYF. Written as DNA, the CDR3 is TGTGCCAGCAGTGAGGCGGGATTCACAGATACGCAGTATTTT.

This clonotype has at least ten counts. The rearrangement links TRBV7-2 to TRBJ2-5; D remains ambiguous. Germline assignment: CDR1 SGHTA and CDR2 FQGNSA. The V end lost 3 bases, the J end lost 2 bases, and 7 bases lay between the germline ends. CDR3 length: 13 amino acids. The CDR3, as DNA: TGTGCCAGCAGCTTTGACTGGCAAGAGACCCAGTACTTC. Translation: CASSFDWQETQYF.

The CDR3 DNA reads as TGCGCCAGCAGCTTGGGGAGCGGGACAACCATCTACGAGCAGTACTTC. Translation gives CASSLGSGTTIYEQYF. V is TRBV5-1 and J is TRBJ2-7, with D possibly TRBD2 on 7 matching bases. CDR3 length equals 16 residues. V shed 0 bases and J shed 3 bases, with 16 bases lying between them. Germline V lookup: CDR1 SGHRS, CDR2 YFSETQ.

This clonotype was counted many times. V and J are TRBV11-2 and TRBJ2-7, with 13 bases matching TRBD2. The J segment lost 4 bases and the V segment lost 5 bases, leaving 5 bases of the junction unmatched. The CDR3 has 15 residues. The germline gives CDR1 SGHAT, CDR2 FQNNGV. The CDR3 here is CASSLGLAGEYEQYF. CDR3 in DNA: TGTGCCAGCAGCCTAGGACTAGCGGGGGAATACGAGCAGTACTTC.

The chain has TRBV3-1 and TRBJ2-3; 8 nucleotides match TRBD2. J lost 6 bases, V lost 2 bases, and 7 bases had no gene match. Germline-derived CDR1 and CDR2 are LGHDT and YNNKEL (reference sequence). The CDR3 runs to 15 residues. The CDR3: CASSQRVAGPDTQYF. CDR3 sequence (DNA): TGTGCCAGCAGCCAACGGGTAGCGGGACCGGATACGCAGTATTTT.

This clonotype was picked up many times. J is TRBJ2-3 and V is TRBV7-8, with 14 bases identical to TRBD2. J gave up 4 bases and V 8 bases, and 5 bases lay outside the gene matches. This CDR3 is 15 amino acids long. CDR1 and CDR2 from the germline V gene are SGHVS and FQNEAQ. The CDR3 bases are TGTGCCAGCTCCGGGACTAGCGGGAGTCCAGATACGCAGTATTTT. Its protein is CASSGTSGSPDTQYF.

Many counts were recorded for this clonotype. CDR3 in DNA: TGTGCCAGCAGGCCGTTCTCGGGACTTACATCCCAAGAGACCCAGTACTTC. Translation gives CASRPFSGLTSQETQYF. The rearrangement joins TRBV28 to TRBJ2-5; tentatively, D is TRBD2 (6 bases). The CDR3 runs to 17 residues. Trimming removed 6 bases from V and 1 base from J, with 21 bases in between. Looked up from germline, CDR1 is MDHEN and CDR2 is SYDVKM.

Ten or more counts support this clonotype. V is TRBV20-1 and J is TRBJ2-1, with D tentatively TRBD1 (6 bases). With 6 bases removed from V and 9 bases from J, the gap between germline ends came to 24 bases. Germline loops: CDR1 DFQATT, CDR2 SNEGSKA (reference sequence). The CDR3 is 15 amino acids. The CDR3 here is CSAPPRGRGKGEQFF. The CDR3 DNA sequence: TGCAGTGCCCCCCCCCGGGGCAGGGGAAAGGGTGAGCAGTTCTTC.

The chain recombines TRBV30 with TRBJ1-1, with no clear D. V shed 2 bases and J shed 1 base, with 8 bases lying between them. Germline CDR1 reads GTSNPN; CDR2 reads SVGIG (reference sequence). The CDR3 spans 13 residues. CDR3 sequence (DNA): TGTGCCTGGAGTCTCAACAGGAACACTGAAGCTTTCTTT. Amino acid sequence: CAWSLNRNTEAFF.

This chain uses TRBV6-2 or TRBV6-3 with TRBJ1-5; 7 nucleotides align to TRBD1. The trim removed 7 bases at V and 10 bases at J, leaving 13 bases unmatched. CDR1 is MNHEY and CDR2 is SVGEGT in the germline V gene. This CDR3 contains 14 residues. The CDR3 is CASNPTGSTKPQHF. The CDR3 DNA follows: TGTGCCAGCAATCCGACAGGGTCAACAAAACCCCAGCATTTT.

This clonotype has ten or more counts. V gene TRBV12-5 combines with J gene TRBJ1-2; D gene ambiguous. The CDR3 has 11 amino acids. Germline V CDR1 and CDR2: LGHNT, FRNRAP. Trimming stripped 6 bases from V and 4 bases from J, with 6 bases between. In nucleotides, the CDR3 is TGTGCTAGTGGAGAACTCTATGGCTACACCTTC. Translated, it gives CASGELYGYTF.

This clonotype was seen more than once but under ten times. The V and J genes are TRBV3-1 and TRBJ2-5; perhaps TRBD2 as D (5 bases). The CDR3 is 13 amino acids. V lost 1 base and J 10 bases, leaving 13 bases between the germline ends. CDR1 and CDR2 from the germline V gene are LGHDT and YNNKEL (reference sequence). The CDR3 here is CASSQGAGGRQYF. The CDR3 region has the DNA TGTGCCAGCAGCCAAGGGGCCGGAGGCCGCCAGTACTTC.

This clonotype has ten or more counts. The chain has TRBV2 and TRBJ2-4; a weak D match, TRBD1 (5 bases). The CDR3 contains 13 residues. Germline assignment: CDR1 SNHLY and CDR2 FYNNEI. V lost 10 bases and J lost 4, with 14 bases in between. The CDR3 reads CATQGLQKNIQYF. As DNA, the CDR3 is TGTGCCACCCAGGGCCTACAAAAAAACATTCAGTACTTC.

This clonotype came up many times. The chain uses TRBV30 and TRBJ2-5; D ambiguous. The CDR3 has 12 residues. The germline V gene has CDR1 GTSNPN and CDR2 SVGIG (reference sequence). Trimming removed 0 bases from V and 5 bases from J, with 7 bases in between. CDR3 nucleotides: TGTGCCTGGAGTGTACTAAGGGAGACCCAGTACTTC. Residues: CAWSVLRETQYF.

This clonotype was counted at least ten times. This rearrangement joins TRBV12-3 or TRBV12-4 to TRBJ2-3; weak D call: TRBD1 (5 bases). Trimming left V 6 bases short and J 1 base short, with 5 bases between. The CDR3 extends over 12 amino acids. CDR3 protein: CASRQGTDTQYF. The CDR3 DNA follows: TGTGCCAGCAGACAGGGCACAGATACGCAGTATTTT.

In DNA form, the CDR3 reads TGTGCCACCAGCAGGAATCCATTTGGGCTAGCGGGAGGGGCGAGCACAGATACGCAGTATTTT. It yields the protein CATSRNPFGLAGGASTDTQYF. The chain recombines TRBV15 with TRBJ2-3, with 12 bases matching TRBD2. CDR1 is LNHNV and CDR2 is YYDKDF in the germline V gene (reference sequence). Unmatched junction bases numbered 16, after V lost 3 bases and J lost 0 bases. CDR3 length: 21 residues.

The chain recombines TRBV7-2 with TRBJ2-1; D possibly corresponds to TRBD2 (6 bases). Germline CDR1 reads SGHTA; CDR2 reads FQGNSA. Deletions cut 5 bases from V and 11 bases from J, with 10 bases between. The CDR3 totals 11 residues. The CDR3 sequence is CASSRRDQQFF. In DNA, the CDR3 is TGTGCCAGCAGCCGGAGGGACCAGCAGTTCTTC.

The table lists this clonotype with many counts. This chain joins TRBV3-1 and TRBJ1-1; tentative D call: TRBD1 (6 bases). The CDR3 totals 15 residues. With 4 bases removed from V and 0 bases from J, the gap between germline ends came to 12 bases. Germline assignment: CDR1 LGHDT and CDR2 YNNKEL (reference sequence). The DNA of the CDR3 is TGTGCCAGCAGCCCAGGACAGCTAATGAACACTGAAGCTTTCTTT. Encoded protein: CASSPGQLMNTEAFF.

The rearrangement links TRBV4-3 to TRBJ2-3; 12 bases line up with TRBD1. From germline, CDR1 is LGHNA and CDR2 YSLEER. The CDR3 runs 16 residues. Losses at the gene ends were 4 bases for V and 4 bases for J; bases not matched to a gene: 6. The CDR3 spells CASSPIRDRGPDTQYF. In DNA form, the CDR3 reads TGCGCCAGCAGCCCCATAAGGGACAGGGGGCCAGATACGCAGTATTTT.

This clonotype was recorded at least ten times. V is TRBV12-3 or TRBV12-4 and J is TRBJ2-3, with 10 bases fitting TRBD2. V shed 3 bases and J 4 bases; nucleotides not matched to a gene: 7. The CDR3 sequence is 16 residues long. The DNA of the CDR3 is TGTGCCAGCAGTTTTTCGCTAGCGGGAGCCCCAGATACGCAGTATTTT. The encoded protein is CASSFSLAGAPDTQYF.

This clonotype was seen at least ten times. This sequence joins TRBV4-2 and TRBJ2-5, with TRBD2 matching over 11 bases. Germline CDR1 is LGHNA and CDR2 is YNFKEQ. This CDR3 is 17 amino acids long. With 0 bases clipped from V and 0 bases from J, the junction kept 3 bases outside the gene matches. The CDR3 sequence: CASSQEASGRNQETQYF. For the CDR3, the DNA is TGTGCCAGCAGCCAAGAGGCTAGCGGGAGGAACCAAGAGACCCAGTACTTC.

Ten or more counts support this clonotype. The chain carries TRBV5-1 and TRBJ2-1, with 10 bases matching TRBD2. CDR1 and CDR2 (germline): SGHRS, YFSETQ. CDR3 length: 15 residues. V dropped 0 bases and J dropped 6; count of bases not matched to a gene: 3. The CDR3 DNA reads TGCGCCAGCAGCTTGGGGCCTAGCGGGAGCAATGAGCAGTTCTTC. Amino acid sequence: CASSLGPSGSNEQFF.

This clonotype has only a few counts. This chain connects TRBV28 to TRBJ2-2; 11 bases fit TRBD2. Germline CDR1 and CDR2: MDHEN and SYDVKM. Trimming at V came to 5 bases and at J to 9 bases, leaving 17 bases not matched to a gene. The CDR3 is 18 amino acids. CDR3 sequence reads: CASSPLAGDYTGNRELFF. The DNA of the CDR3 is TGTGCCAGCAGTCCACTAGCGGGAGATTACACTGGGAACCGGGAGCTGTTTTTT.

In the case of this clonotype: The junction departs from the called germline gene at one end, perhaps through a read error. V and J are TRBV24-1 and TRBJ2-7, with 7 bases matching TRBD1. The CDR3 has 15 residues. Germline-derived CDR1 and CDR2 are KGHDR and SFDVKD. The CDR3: CATSDHRGFSHEQYF. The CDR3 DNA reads TGTGCCACCAGTGATCACAGGGGTTTCTCCCACGAGCAGTACTTC.

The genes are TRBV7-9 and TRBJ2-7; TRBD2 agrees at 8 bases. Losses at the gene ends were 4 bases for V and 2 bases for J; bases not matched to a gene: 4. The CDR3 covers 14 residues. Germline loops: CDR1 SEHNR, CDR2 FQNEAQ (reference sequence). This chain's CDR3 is CASSWREATYEQYF. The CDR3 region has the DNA TGTGCCAGCAGCTGGCGGGAGGCGACCTACGAGCAGTACTTC.

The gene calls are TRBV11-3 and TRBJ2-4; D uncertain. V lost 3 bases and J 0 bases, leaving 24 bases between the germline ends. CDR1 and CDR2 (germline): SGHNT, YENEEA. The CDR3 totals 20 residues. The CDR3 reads CASSFMGYGSTELAKNIQYF. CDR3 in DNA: TGTGCCAGCAGCTTTATGGGGTACGGGTCAACAGAGCTAGCCAAAAACATTCAGTACTTC.

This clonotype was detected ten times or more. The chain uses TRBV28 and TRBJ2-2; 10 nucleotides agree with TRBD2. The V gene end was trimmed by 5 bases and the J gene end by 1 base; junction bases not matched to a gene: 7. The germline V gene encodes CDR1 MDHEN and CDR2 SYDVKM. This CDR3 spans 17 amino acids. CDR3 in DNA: TGTGCCAGCAGTCTAGATCTAGCGGGAGAGAACACCGGGGAGCTGTTTTTT. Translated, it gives CASSLDLAGENTGELFF.

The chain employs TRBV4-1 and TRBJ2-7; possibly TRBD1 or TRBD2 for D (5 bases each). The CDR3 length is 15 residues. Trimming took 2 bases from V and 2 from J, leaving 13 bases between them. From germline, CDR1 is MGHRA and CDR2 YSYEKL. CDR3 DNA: TGCGCCAGCAGCCAAAGCATAGAGGGGACCTACGAGCAGTACTTC. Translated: CASSQSIEGTYEQYF.

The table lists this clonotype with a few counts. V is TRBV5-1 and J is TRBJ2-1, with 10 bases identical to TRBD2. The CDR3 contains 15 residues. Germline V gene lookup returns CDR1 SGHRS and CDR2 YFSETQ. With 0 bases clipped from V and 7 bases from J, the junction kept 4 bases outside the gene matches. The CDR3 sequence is CASSLEAGGLNEQFF. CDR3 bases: TGCGCCAGCAGCTTGGAAGCGGGAGGGTTGAATGAGCAGTTCTTC.